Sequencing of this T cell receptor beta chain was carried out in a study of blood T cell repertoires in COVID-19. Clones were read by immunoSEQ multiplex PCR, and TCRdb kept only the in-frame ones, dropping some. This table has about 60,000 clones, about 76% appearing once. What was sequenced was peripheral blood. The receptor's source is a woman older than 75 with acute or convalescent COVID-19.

CDR3 amino acids: CASSLDQGRGRRGVLFF. CDR3 nucleotides: TGTGCCAGCAGCTTAGATCAGGGCAGGGGGCGACGGGGCGTGCTGTTTTTT. The V call is TRBV11-2, the J call TRBJ2-2, with 8 bases aligning to TRBD1. After removal of 0 bases from V and 13 bases from J, the junction contained 16 bases not matched to a gene. This CDR3 comprises 17 residues. Germline-derived CDR1 and CDR2 are SGHAT and FQNNGV.